This TCR beta chain emerged from a study of T-cell memory formation after mild COVID-19. Study background: Among the donors, TCR clusters were largely specific to each donor.

V lost 5 bases, J lost 5 bases, and 22 bases stayed unmatched. The length of the CDR3 is 19 residues. The germline V gene encodes CDR1 MNHEY and CDR2 SMNVEV (reference sequence). This clonotype was seen more than once but under ten times. TCRdb fed the 5' RACE reads into MiXCR, producing one record per CDR3 protein. The top ten clones hold roughly 21% of a sample with just over 300,000 distinct CDR3 sequences, approximately 19% of them seen once. The sample taken for sequencing was PBMCs or a T cell subset sorted from them (not recorded which). This clonotype was obtained from a man between 18 and 35 years old who had mild COVID-19 (a few samples of this study predate the infection). Cell type and time point are not known. V and J are TRBV27 and TRBJ2-3; 7 bases fit TRBD2. The CDR3 DNA reads as TGTGCCAGCAGTCTAATCTACCCTGAGCGGGGCCTACGGGGAGATACGCAGTATTTT. Amino acids: CASSLIYPERGLRGDTQYF.